What follows are 9 T cell receptor beta chains derived from one specimen sequenced in a study of patients and donors after allogeneic stem cell transplantation. In TCRdb, the RT-PCR reads were re-called with MiXCR into one record per CDR3 protein. The table shows 920,000 or so distinct CDR3 sequences, with roughly 18% occurring only once. Input material: blood, either unsorted or a sorted T cell fraction (not recorded which). These receptors were taken from a human donor who was either an allogeneic HSCT recipient or a stem cell or donor lymphocyte infusion donor (not recorded which). It is not recorded whose cells these are; they may come from a transplant donor.

The chain recombines TRBV4-3 with TRBJ2-3; D gene uncertain. The germline CDR1 and CDR2 sequences are LGHNA and YSLEER. The ends were cut back, 3 bases at V and 6 bases at J, with 13 bases in the middle. The CDR3 has 14 amino acids. CDR3 protein: CASSQGPRGDTQYF. The CDR3 DNA sequence: TGCGCCAGCAGCCAGGGTCCACGAGGTGATACGCAGTATTTT.

Worth noting for this clonotype: A much larger clone sits a single nucleotide away, making a read error possible. In this CDR3 the conserved last residue, phenylalanine or tryptophan, is missing, so a read error is likely. The chain recombines TRBV12-3 or TRBV12-4 with TRBJ2-7; maybe TRBD1 (6 bases). The CDR3 totals 13 residues. V was cut by 2 bases and J by 2 bases, with 7 bases left in between. The CDR3 spells CASSLKGAYEQYI. DNA of the CDR3: TGTGCCAGCAGTTTAAAGGGGGCCTACGAGCAGTACATC.

This chain's CDR3 is CASSSNLGSSYNEQFF. CDR3 sequence (DNA): TGTGCCAGCAGTTCAAATCTAGGTAGCTCCTACAATGAGCAGTTCTTC. V and J are TRBV7-8 and TRBJ2-1; D remains ambiguous. Germline lookup yields CDR1 SGHVS and CDR2 FQNEAQ. The V end lost 6 bases, the J end lost 0 bases, and 15 bases lay between the germline ends. The CDR3 covers 16 residues.

This sequence joins TRBV5-5 and TRBJ2-5; possibly TRBD1 for D (5 bases). Germline CDR1 SGHKS, CDR2 YYEKEE (reference sequence). Deletions cut 2 bases from V and 0 bases from J, with 8 bases between. The CDR3 spans 14 residues. CDR3 sequence reads: CASSFDSNQETQYF. CDR3 sequence (DNA): TGTGCCAGCAGCTTCGACAGTAACCAAGAGACCCAGTACTTC.

This clonotype showed up just a few times. The chain is built from TRBV10-3 and TRBJ2-7; D remains ambiguous. CDR1 and CDR2 (germline): ENHRY, SYGVKD. V was pared by 0 bases and J by 1 base, with 10 bases between. This CDR3 has 15 residues. The CDR3, as DNA: TGTGCCATCAGTGAGTCGAAGGACGGATCCTACGAGCAGTACTTC. It is translated as CAISESKDGSYEQYF.

The chain couples TRBV4-2 to TRBJ2-7, with 10 bases identical to TRBD2. This CDR3 has 18 amino acids. J was trimmed by 2 bases and V by 1 base; bases with no gene match: 11. The germline gives CDR1 LGHNA, CDR2 YNFKEQ. The CDR3: CASSQVASGSAPPYEQYF. CDR3 DNA sequence: TGTGCCAGCAGCCAAGTAGCTAGCGGGAGCGCCCCGCCCTACGAGCAGTACTTC.

A few counts support this clonotype. V gene TRBV5-1 combines with J gene TRBJ1-1; 10 bases line up with TRBD1. Germline trimming cut 3 bases from V and 3 bases from J; bases unmatched to any gene: 5. Germline CDR1 reads SGHRS; CDR2 reads YFSETQ. The CDR3 covers 15 residues. CDR3 in amino acids: CASSWDRGTDTEAFF. DNA for the CDR3: TGCGCCAGCAGCTGGGACAGGGGTACGGACACTGAAGCTTTCTTT.

This clonotype was counted a few times. CDR3 sequence (DNA): TGTGCCAGCAGCCAAGTTCGGGGGAGAGCTGAAGCTTTCTTT. Its translation is CASSQVRGRAEAFF. The V gene is TRBV7-2, the J gene TRBJ1-1, with a tentative D call TRBD1 (5 bases). Trimming left V 5 bases short and J 6 bases short, with 16 bases between. Looked up from germline, CDR1 is SGHTA and CDR2 is FQGNSA. This CDR3 contains 14 residues.

V gene TRBV6-1 combines with J gene TRBJ2-2; a possible D gene is TRBD2 (7 bases). The V gene lost 6 bases and the J gene lost 1 base, with 21 bases spanning the gap. Germline V gene sequence: CDR1 MNHNS, CDR2 SASEGT. The CDR3 has 18 residues. The CDR3 here is CASRRYRRGLMNTGELFF. In DNA, the CDR3 is TGTGCCAGCAGACGCTACCGGCGGGGGCTTATGAACACCGGGGAGCTGTTTTTT.